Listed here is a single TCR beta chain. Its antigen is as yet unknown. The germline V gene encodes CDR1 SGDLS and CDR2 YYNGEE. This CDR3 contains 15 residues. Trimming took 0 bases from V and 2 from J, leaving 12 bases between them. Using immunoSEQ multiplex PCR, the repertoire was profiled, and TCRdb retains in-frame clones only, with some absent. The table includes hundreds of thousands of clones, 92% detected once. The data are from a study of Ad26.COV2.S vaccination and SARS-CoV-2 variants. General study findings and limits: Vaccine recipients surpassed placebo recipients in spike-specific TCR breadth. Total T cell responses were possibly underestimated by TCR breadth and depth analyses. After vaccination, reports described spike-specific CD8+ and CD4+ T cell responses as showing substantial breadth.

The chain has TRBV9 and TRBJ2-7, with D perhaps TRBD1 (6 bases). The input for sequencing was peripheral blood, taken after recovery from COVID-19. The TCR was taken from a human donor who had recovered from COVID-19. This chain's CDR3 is CASSVALGATYEQYF. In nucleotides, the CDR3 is TGTGCCAGCAGCGTAGCTTTGGGGGCGACCTACGAGCAGTACTTC.